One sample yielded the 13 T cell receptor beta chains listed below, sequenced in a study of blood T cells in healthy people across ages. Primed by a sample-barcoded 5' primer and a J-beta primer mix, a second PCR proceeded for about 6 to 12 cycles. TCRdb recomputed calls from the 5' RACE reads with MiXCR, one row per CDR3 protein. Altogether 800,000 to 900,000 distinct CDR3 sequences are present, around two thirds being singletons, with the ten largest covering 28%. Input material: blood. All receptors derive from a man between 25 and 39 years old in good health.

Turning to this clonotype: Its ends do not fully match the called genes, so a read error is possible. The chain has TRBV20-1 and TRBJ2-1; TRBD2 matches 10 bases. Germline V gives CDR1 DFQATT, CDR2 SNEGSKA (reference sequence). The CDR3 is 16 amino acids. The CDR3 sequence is CSASRLAGSSYSEQFF. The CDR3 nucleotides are TGCAGTGCTAGCCGACTAGCGGGCAGCTCCTACAGTGAGCAGTTCTTC.

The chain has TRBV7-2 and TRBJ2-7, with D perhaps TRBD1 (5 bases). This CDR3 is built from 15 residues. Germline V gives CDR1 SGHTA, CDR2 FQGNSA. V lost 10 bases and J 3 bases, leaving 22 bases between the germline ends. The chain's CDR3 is CATKFRVGFFYEQYF. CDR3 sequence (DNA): TGTGCCACCAAATTCAGGGTAGGGTTTTTCTACGAGCAGTACTTC.

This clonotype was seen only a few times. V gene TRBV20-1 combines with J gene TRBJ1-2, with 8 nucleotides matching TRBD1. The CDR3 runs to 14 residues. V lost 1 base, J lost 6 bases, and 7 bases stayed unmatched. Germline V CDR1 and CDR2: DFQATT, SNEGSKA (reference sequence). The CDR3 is CSARAPGGVDGYTF. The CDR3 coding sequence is TGCAGTGCTAGAGCCCCAGGGGGCGTGGATGGCTACACCTTC.

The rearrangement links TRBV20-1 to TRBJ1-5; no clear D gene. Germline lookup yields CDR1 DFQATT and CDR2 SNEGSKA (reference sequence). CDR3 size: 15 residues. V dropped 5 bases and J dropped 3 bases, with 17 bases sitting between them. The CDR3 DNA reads TGCAGTGCTCAGGATTCCAGACACCCCAATCAGCCCCAGCATTTT. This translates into CSAQDSRHPNQPQHF.

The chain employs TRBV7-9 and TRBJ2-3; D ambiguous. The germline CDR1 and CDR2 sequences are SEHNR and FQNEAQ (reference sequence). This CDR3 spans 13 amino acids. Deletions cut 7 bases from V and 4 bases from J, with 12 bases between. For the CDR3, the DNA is TGTGCCAGCACCCTCTTGACGGCAGATACGCAGTATTTT. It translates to CASTLLTADTQYF. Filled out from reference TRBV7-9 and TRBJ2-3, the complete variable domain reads DTGVSQNPRHKITKRGQNVTFRCDPISEHNRLYWYRQTLGQGPEFLTYFQNEAQLEKSRLLSDRFSAERPKGSFSTLEIQRTEQGDSAMYLCASTLLTADTQYFGPGTRLTVL.

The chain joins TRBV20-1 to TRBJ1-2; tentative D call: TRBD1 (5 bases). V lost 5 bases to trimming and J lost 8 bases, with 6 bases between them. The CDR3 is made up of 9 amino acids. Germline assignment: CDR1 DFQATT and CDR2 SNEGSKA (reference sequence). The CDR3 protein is CSAWGGYTF. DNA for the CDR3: TGCAGTGCTTGGGGCGGCTACACCTTC.

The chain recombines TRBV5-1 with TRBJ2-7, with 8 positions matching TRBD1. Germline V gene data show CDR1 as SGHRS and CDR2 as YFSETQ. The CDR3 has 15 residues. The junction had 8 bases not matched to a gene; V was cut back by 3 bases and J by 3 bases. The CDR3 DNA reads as TGCGCCAGCAGCTCAGTACAGGGGGTGATCTACGAGCAGTACTTC. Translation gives CASSSVQGVIYEQYF.

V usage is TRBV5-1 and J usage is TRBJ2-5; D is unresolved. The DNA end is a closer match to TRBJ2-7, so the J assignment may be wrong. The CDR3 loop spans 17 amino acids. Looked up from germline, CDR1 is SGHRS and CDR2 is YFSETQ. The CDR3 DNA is TGCGCCAGCAGCTTGGGAGTGCGGTTTAGTTCTTTCACCGAGCAGTACTTC. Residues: CASSLGVRFSSFTEQYF.

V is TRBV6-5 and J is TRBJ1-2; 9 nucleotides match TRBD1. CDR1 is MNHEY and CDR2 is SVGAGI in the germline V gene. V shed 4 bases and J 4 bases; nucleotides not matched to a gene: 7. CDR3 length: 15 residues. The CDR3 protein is CASSSRDRAFYGYTF. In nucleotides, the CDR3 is TGTGCCAGCAGTTCCCGGGACAGGGCGTTCTATGGCTACACCTTC.

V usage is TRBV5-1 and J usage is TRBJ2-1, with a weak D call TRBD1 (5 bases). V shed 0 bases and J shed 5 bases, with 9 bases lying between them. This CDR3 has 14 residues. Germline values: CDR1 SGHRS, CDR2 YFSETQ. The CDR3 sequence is CASSLEGFNNEQFF. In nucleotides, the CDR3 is TGCGCCAGCAGCTTGGAGGGGTTCAACAATGAGCAGTTCTTC.

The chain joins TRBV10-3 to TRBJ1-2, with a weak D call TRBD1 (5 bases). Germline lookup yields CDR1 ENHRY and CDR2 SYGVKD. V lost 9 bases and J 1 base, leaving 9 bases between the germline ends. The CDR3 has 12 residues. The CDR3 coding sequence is TGTGCCATACAGACAGATAACTATGGCTACACCTTC. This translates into CAIQTDNYGYTF.

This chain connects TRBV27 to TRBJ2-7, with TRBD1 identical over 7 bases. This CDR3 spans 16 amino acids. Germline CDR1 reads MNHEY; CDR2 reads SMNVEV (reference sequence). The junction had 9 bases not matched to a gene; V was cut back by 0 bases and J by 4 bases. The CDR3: CASSLSDRNRLYEQYF. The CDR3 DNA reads TGTGCCAGCAGTTTATCGGACAGGAATCGTCTATACGAGCAGTACTTC.

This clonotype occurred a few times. The CDR3 loop reads CASSLGLKETQYF. The CDR3 bases are TGTGCCAGCAGCTTAGGCTTAAAAGAGACCCAGTACTTC. The V and J genes are TRBV7-8 and TRBJ2-5; unclear D gene. V was pared by 1 base and J by 3 bases, with 6 bases between. CDR3 length: 13 amino acids. Per the germline V gene, CDR1 is SGHVS and CDR2 is FQNEAQ.